The TCR beta chain described here comes from a study of blood T cell repertoires in COVID-19. The CDR3 sequence is 14 residues long. CDR1 and CDR2 from the germline V gene are SGDLS and YYNGEE. V gave up 4 bases and J gave up 8 bases; unmatched junction bases: 6. Authors' analysis steps: Amplification from reference gene primers served as the basis for estimated nucleated cell counts. Libraries were prepared by immunoSEQ multiplex PCR; TCRdb keeps only in-frame clonotypes and omits some of them. V and J calls and clone size are those listed in that table; D and trimming were worked out from the DNA. The table shows approximately 170,000 clones, with about 88% occurring only once.

The TCR sequence derives from a woman aged 80 or over with acute or convalescent COVID-19. This chain connects TRBV9 to TRBJ2-1, with 10 bases fitting TRBD2. Sequenced sample: peripheral blood. The DNA for the CDR3 is TGTGCCAGCAGCTTTAGCGGGGGGTCGGATGAGCAGTTCTTC. Translated: CASSFSGGSDEQFF.